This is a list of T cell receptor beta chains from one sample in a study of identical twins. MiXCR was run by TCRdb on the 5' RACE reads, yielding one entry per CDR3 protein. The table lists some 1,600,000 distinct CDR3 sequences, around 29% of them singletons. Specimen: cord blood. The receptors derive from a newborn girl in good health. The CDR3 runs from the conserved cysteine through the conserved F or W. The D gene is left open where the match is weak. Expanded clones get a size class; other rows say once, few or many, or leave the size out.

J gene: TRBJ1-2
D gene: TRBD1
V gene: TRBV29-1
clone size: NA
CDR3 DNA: TGCAGCGTTTCGGCGGGGACAGGGGGTTTTCCCATTTATGGCTACACCTTC
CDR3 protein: CSVSAGTGGFPIYGYTF

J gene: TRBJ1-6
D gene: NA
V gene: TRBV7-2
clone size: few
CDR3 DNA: TGTGCCAGCAGCTTAGAGATACAGGGTGATTCACCCCTCCACTTT
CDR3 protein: CASSLEIQGDSPLHF

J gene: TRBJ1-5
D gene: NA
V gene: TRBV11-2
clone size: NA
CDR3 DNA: TGTGCCAGCAGCTTAGGGGACGGAAGAAGCAATCAGCCCCAGCATTTT
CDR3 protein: CASSLGDGRSNQPQHF

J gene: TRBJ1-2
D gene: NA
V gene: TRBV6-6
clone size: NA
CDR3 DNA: TGTGCCAGCAGTTACGGCCCAGGGAGGAATTCCCATGGCTACACCTTC
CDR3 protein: CASSYGPGRNSHGYTF

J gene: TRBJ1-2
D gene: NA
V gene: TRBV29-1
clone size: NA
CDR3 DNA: TGCAGCGTTGTGGCAGGGGCGAACTATGGCTACACCTTC
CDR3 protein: CSVVAGANYGYTF

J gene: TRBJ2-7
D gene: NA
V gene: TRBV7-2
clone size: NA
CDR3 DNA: TGTGCCAGCACGGGCGGGACCTACGTGCAGTACTTC
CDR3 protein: CASTGGTYVQYF

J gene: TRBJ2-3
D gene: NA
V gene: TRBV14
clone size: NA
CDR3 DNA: TGTGCCAGCAGCCAAGTTTTTCTCACAGATACGCAGTATTTT
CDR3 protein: CASSQVFLTDTQYF

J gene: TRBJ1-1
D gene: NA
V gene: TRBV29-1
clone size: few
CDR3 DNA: TGCAGCGTTGAGGAGGTGAACACTGAAGCTTTCTTT
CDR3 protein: CSVEEVNTEAFF

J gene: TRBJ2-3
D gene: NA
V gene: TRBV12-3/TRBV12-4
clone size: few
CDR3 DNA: TGTGCCAGCAGCAAACTTAGCACAGATACGCAGTATTTT
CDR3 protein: CASSKLSTDTQYF

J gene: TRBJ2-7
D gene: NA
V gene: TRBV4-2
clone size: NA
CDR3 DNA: TGTGCCAGCAGCCAAGATATGACGGCAACCGAGCAGTACTTC
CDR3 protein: CASSQDMTATEQYF

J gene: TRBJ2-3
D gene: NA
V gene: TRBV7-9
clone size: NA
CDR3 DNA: TGTGCCAGCAGCTCTCTCCTAGGTCGCATCTGGAATCAAGTAGATACGCAGTATTTT
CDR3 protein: CASSSLLGRIWNQVDTQYF

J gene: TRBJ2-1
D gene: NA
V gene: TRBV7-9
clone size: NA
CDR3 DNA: TGTGCCAGCAGCCCCCAACGAGCGGGACACCTTTACAATGAGCAGTTCTTC
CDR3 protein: CASSPQRAGHLYNEQFF

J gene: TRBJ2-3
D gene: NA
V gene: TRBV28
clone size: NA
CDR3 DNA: TGTGCCAGCAGTTTACGGGGCTGGGGCGGGGGCACAGATACGCAGTATTTT
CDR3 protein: CASSLRGWGGGTDTQYF

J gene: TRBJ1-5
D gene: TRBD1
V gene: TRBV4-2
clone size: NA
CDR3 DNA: TGTGCCAGCAGCCAAGTAACAGGGGCTCAGCCCCAGCATTTT
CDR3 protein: CASSQVTGAQPQHF

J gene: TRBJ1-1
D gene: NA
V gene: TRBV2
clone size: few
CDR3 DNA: TGTGCCAGAGGCAGAACTGAAGCTTTCTTT
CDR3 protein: CARGRTEAFF

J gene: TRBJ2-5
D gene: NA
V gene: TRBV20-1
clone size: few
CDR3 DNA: TGCAGTGTCCCCGCACCAGGCGAGACCCAGTACTTC
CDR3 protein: CSVPAPGETQYF

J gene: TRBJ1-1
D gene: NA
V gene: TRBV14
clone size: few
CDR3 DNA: TGTGCCAGCAGCCAACACAGGACTTTGAACACTGAAGCTTTCTTT
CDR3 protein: CASSQHRTLNTEAFF

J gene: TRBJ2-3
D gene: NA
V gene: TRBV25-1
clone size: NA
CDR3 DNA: TGTGCCAGCAGTGAACTATGGGGCACAGATACGCAGTATTTT
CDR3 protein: CASSELWGTDTQYF

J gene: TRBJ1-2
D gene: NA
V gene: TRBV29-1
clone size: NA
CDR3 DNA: TGCAGCGTTGCGGACAGCCCGAAGACTCTGGGCTACACCTTC
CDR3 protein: CSVADSPKTLGYTF

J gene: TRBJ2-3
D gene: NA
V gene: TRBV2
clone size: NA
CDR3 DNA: TGTGCCAGCAGGCCTCGGGGCGGCCCCCTCACAGATACGCAGTATTTT
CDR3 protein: CASRPRGGPLTDTQYF

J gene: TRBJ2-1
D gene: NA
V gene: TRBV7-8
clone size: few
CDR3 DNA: TGTGCCAGCAGCTTAAAACGGAGGGCCCTATACAATGAGCAGTTCTTC
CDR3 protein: CASSLKRRALYNEQFF

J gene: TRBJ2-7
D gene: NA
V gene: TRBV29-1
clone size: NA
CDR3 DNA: TGCAGCGTTATAGGGCAGGGCTACGAGCAGTACTTC
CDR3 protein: CSVIGQGYEQYF

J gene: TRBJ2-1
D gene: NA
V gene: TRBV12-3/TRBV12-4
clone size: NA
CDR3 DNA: TGTGCCAGCAGTTTAGGTGGGGGGCGAGGTGACAATGAGCAGTTCTTC
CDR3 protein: CASSLGGGRGDNEQFF

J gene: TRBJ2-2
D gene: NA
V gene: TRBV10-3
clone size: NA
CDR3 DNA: TGTGCCTCGGCCAAAACCGGGGAGCTGTTTTTT
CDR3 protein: CASAKTGELFF

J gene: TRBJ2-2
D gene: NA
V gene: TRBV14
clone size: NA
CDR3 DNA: TGTGCCAGCAGCCCTACAGGGAACACCGGGGAGCTGTTTTTT
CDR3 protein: CASSPTGNTGELFF

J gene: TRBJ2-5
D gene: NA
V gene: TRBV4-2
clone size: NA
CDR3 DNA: TGTGCCAGCAGCCAAGATACTAGGCAGTACTTC
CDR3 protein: CASSQDTRQYF

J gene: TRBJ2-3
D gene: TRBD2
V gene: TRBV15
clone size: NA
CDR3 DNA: TGTGCCACCGGATGGGGGGGTGGTGCCACAGATACGCAGTATTTT
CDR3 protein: CATGWGGGATDTQYF

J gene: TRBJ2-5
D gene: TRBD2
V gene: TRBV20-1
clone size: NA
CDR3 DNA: TGCAGTGCTAGTCGGGGGGGACTGGCGGGACACCAAGAGACCCAGTACTTC
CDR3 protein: CSASRGGLAGHQETQYF

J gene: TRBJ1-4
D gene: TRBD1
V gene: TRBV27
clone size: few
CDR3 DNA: TGTGCCAGCAGACGGAGACAGGGCCTCTTTGAAAAACTGTTTTTT
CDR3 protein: CASRRRQGLFEKLFF

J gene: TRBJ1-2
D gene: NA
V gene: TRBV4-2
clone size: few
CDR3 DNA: TGTGCCAGCAGCCAAGGTCTTGTCGAGGGGCCCTATGGCTACACCTTC
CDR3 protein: CASSQGLVEGPYGYTF

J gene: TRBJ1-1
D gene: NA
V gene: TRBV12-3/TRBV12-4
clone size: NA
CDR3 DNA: TGTGCCAGCACCAACGCACGTCCGGGGCCAATGAACACTGAAGCTTTCTTT
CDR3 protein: CASTNARPGPMNTEAFF

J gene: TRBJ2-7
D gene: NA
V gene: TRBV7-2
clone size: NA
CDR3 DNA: TGTGCCAGCAGCTTAAACGCCGGGACCTACGAGCAGTACTTC
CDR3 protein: CASSLNAGTYEQYF

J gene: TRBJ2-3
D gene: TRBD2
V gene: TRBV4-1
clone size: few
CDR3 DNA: TGCGCCAGCAGCCACACTAGCGGGGGGAGAGATACGCAGTATTTT
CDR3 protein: CASSHTSGGRDTQYF

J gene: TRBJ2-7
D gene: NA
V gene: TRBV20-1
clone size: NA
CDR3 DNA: TGCAGTGCTCATCGACTAGTATCCTACAATGAGCAGTACTTC
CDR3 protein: CSAHRLVSYNEQYF

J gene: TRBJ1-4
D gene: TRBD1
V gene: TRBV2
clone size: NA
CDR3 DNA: TGTGCCAGCGGTACCTACCAGGGGGGTGAAAAACTGTTTTTT
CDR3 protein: CASGTYQGGEKLFF

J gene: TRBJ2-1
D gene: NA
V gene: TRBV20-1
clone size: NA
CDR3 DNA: TGCAGTGCTAGGGGACGGTACTACAATGAGCAGTTCTTC
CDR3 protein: CSARGRYYNEQFF

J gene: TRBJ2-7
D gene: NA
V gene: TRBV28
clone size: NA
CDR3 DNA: TGTGCCAGCAGTTTACCCAAATTCCAGGACGAGCAGTACTTC
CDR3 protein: CASSLPKFQDEQYF

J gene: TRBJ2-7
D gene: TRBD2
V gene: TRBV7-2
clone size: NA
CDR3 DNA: TGTGCCAGCAGCCAACCGGGACTAGTTTCCTACGAGCAGTACTTC
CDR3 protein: CASSQPGLVSYEQYF

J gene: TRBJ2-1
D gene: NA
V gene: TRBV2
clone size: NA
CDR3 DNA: TGTGCCAGCAGTGAGGAGACACCTTGGGATGAGCAGTTCTTC
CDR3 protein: CASSEETPWDEQFF

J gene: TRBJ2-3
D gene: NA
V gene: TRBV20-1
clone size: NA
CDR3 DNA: TGCAGTGCTTATCAACTGAGTACTAGCACAGATACGCAGTATTTT
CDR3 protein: CSAYQLSTSTDTQYF

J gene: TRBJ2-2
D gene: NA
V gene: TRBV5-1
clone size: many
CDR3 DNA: TGCGCCAGCAGCTTATTCACCGGGGAGCTGTTTTTT
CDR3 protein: CASSLFTGELFF

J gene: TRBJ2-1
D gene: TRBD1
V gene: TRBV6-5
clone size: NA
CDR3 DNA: TGTGCCAGCAGCGTTCGGGACAGGGGCAGTGAGCAGTTCTTC
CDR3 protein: CASSVRDRGSEQFF

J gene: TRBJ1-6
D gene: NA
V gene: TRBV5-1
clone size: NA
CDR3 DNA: TGCGCCAGCAGCTTTGAAGGGAATTCACTCCTCCACTTT
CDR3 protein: CASSFEGNSLLHF

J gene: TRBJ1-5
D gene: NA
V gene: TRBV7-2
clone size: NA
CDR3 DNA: TGTGCCAGCAGCTTCGACGGTTCTCCTAGCAATCAGCCCCAGCATTTT
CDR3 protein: CASSFDGSPSNQPQHF

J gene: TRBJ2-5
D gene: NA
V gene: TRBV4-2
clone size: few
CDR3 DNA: TGTGCCAGCAGCCCAGCCGAGGGGCTGTACCAAGAGACCCAGTACTTC
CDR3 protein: CASSPAEGLYQETQYF

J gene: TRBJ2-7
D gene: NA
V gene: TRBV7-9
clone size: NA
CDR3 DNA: TGTGCCAGCAGCTTAGAAGGGTACGGTGAGGCCCAGTACTTC
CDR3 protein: CASSLEGYGEAQYF

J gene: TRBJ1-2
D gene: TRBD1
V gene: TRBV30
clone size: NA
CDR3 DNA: TGTGCCTGGAGTGGGTTTCCTGGGACAGGGGACCGTTTTTACTATGGCTACACCTTC
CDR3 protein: CAWSGFPGTGDRFYYGYTF

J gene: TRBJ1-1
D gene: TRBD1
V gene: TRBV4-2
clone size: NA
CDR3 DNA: TGTGCCAGCAGCCAATACCCAGGACAGGACACTGAAGCTTTCTTT
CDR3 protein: CASSQYPGQDTEAFF